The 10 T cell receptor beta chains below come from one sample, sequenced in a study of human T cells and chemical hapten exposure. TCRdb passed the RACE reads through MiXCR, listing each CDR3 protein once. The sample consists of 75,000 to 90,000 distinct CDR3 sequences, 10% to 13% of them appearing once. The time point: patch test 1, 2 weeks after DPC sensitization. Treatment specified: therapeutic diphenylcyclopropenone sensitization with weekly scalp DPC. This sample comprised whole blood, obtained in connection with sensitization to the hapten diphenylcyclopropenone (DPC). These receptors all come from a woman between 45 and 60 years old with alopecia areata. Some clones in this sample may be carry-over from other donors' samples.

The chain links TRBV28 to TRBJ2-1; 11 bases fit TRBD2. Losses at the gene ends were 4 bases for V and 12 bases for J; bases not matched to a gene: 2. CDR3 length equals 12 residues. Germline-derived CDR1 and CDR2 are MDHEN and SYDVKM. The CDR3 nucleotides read TGTGCCAGCAGTTATCTAGCGGGAGGGCAGTTCTTC. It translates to CASSYLAGGQFF.

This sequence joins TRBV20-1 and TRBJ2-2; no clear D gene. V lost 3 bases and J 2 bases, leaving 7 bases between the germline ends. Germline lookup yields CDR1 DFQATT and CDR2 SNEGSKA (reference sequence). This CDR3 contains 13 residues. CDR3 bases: TGCAGTGCTAGCCCCTTTAACACCGGGGAGCTGTTTTTT. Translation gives CSASPFNTGELFF.

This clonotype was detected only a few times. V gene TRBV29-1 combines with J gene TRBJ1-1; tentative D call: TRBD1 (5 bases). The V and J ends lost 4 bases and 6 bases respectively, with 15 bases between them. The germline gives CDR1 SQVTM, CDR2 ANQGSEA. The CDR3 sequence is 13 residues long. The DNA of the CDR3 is TGCAGCGTTGCTCAGGGAGGTATCCCTGAAGCTTTCTTT. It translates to CSVAQGGIPEAFF.

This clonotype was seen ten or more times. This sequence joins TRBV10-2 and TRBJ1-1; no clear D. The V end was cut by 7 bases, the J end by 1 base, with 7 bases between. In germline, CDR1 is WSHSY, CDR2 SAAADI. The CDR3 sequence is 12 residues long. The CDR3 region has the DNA TGCGCCAGCAAGTACGGGAACACTGAAGCTTTCTTT. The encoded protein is CASKYGNTEAFF.

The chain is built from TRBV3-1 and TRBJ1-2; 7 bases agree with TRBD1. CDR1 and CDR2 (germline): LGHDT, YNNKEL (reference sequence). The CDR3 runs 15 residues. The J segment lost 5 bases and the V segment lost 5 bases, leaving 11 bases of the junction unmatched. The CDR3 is CASSSLPGTVYGYTF. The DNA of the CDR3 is TGTGCCAGCAGCTCCCTCCCCGGGACAGTATATGGCTACACCTTC. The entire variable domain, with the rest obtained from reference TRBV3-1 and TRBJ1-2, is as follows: DTAVSQTPKYLVTQMGNDKSIKCEQNLGHDTMYWYKQDSKKFLKIMFSYNNKELIINETVPNRFSPKSPDKAHLNLHINSLELGDSAVYFCASSSLPGTVYGYTFGSGTRLTVV.

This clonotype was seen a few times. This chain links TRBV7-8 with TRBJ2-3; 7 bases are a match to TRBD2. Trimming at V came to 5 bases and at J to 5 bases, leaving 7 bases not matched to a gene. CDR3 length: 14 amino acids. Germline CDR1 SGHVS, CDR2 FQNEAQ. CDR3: CASSLGGRGDTQYF. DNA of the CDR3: TGTGCCAGCAGCCTGGGGGGGAGAGGAGATACGCAGTATTTT.

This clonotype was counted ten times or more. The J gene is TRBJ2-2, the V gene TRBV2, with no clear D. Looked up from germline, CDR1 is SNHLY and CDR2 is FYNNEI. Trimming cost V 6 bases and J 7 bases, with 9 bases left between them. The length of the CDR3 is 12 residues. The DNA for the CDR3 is TGTGCCAGCAGAATCCACCGCGGGGAGCTGTTTTTT. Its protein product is CASRIHRGELFF.

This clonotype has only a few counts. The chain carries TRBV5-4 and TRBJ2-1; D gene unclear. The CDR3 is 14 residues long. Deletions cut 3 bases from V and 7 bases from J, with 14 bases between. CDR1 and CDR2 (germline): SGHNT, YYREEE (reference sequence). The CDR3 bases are TGTGCCAGCAGCTCCTGGGCCCGAAGGAATGAGCAGTTCTTC. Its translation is CASSSWARRNEQFF.

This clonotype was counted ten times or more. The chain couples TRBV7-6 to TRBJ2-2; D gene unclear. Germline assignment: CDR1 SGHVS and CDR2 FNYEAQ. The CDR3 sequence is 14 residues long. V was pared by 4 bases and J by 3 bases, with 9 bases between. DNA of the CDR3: TGTGCCAGCAGCTACCTCGGCGACACCGGGGAGCTGTTTTTT. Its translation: CASSYLGDTGELFF.

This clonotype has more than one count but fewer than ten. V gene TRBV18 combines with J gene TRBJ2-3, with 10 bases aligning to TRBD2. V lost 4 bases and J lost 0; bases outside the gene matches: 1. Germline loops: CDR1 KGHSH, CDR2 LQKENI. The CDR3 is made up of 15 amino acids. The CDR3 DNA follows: TGTGCCAGCTCACGGACTAGCGGAAGCACAGATACGCAGTATTTT. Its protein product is CASSRTSGSTDTQYF. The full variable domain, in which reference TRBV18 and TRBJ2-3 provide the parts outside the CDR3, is NAGVMQNPRHLVRRRGQEARLRCSPMKGHSHVYWYRQLPEEGLKFMVYLQKENIIDESGMPKERFSAEFPKEGPSILRIQQVVRGDSAAYFCASSRTSGSTDTQYFGPGTRLTVL.